This T cell receptor beta chain was identified during a study of cytomegalovirus exposure and HLA in healthy donors (dated by TCRdb to about 2017). Regarding the study in general: In an earlier analysis of some 610 of the donors, under 300 Gb of sequence data and 117 million unique TCR beta sequences from roughly 190 million T cells were reported. The aim of the study was to test whether cataloging public T cell receptors could identify signatures of past pathogen exposure. Among some 410 genotyped donors of the cohort, an average of roughly 240,000 unique TCR beta nucleotide sequences were sequenced per donor, about a sixth of them non-productive. Roughly five DR-DQ haplotypes were handled as single units for association and clustering, since linkage in the cohort was strong. The study used immunosequencing to profile the T cell repertoires of some 600 subjects and linked those repertoires to cytomegalovirus serostatus. All discovery cohort repertoires had been generated on a single sequencing platform. An early release that covered about 600 HLA-typed donors contained about 300 gigabases of sequencing data and about 84 million unique TCR sequences. HLA typing covered class I and class II loci at four-digit resolution. To predict cytomegalovirus infection status, the study brought together high-throughput TCR immunosequencing, statistical association of individual TCRs with disease status, and machine learning. In addition to the first cohort of 666 subjects, a separate validation cohort of approximately 110 different subjects was used. Genome-wide SNP genotypes for about 65% of the 666 donors were used in a later genetic analysis, which treated that subset as a discovery cohort. Of the approximately 400 genotyped donors, about 80% fell in the genetic ancestry cluster associated with self-reported Caucasian donors. Typing coverage varied by locus: 629-630 donors for A, B, C, DRB1 and DQB1; roughly 560 for DQA1; around 610 for DPA1; roughly 450 for DPB1. Donor age, sex, ethnicity and CMV serostatus were compiled alongside the repertoire data. The later analysis used no new phenotypic data to find candidate immune exposures, relying instead on TCR beta sequences and their occurrence across donors. An earlier analysis of several hundred of the donors used high-throughput TCR beta sequencing to judge whether each TCR beta V gene segment behaved as functional or pseudogenic. In a later analysis, previously published TCR beta repertoires from fewer than 750 donors were re-analyzed and high-resolution HLA genotyping was added so that TCR occurrence patterns could be studied.

The investigation overall reported the following: V-gene and J-gene trimming of TCR beta chains was associated with a missense DCLRE1C variant in a later genetic analysis, and the association was replicated in an independent cohort. According to the authors, the approach could potentially be generalized to other disease states and immunological phenotypes. Several of the top co-occurrence clusters appeared to be linked to parvovirus B19, influenza, CMV and Epstein-Barr virus, according to a later analysis. A later genetic analysis reported fewer N-insertions in productive TCRs among donors in an Asian-associated ancestry cluster than the roughly 620-donor mean. Roughly uniform sequencing depth across donors was assumed in presence/absence analyses, although this assumption may not hold. In this cohort, only TCR beta chains were sequenced, and detectable features were limited by the absence of alpha or paired-chain data. Assigning TCR associations to individual alleles was difficult when HLA alleles, especially DR and DQ, strongly co-occurred. The only immune exposure information available for the cohort was CMV serostatus. A further reported finding was that TCR beta sequences accurately predicted the HLA-A and HLA-B alleles for most subjects in the first cohort. Correlated functional status among segregating V segments might reflect linkage disequilibrium, but an unknown experimental factor could not be ruled out. Most CMV-associated TCR beta chains appeared to be HLA-restricted in a later analysis, and the HLA associations seemed to be driven largely by CMV exposure. HLA typing was unavailable for some donors at each locus, so association tests used only the typed subset. In vitro tests confirmed that a few of the cytomegalovirus-associated TCR beta chains recognize cytomegalovirus antigens. In an earlier analysis of 500 to 650 of the donors, most TCR beta V segments appeared in productive rearrangements about 87% or about 30% of the time, broadly matching IMGT annotations. Because counts were too low, seventeen rarely observed V segments, including chromosome 9 orphons, were excluded from the earlier analysis of under 650 of the donors. In a later analysis, the rate of TCR association differed among HLA loci, with DRB1 alleles having the most associated TCRs and HLA-C alleles having the fewest. The study gave a list of under 200 TCR beta chains associated with cytomegalovirus. A later analysis associated around 16,000 TCR beta sequences with specific HLA alleles at a false discovery rate of 0.05. Across donors, most TCR sequences were observed very rarely, whereas some public TCRs were present in many individuals. Compared with equally common non-associated chains, HLA-associated TCR beta chains in a later analysis were more clonally expanded and had lower generation probabilities. The sequencing pipeline was judged likely to have produced a cluster of highly shared sequence variants as a technical artifact. Some IMGT-functional V segments, including TRBV6-2 and TRBV6-3, could not be distinguished by the 87-base-pair reads and were therefore excluded. The classifier was reported to diagnose cytomegalovirus status with high specificity and sensitivity in both the original and validation cohorts.

The cohort consisted of hundreds of healthy bone marrow donors. Cohort members were all nominally healthy when sampled, although unrecorded immune exposures were likely present. The donor was CMV seronegative and was included in the group of a few hundred seronegative cohort members. A peripheral blood sample was collected from each donor, and TCR beta sequencing was performed on peripheral blood mononuclear cells. Genomic DNA extraction from the blood cell samples was performed with the Qiagen DNeasy Blood Extraction Kit. Comment on this clone: It lacks a known antigen.

According to the germline V gene (reference sequence), CDR1 reads MNHEY and CDR2 reads SMNVEV. Reading from cysteine to phenylalanine, the CDR3 counts 16 amino acids. Kept here is only the CDR3 DNA, which spans 48 bases and is read in frame from base 1. Compared with germline, V lacks 5 bases and J lacks 10 bases; bases without a gene match: 16. Library method: the immunoSEQ multiplex PCR assay. For the multiplex PCR, a mixture combining 60 forward primers for TCR Vbeta segments and 13 reverse primers for TCR Jbeta segments was used. The CDR3 region of rearranged TCR beta genes was amplified from genomic DNA by a multiplex PCR assay. Amplified TCR beta libraries were sequenced as 87-base-pair reads on the Illumina HiSeq System. Regarding the original processing steps: In a later analysis, approximately 74 million unique TCR beta chains were counted across the 650 to 750 repertoires, and roughly 10 million of these chains were shared by at least two donors. Raw reads were error-corrected and collapsed into unique sequences with a nearest-neighbor algorithm that merged closely related sequences to remove PCR and sequencing errors. V, D and J gene segments were assigned by aligning CDR3 sequences to IMGT reference sequences. For a sequence to be retained, a match of at least six nucleotides to both a V gene segment and a J gene segment was required. Rearrangements were called productive when the CDR3 lacked stop codons and stayed in frame with V and J; all others were non-productive. CDR3 was defined by IMGT convention, running from the second conserved V-encoded cysteine to the conserved J-encoded phenylalanine. Sequences without an unambiguous match to a single V gene segment were excluded from the earlier analysis of 450 to 650 of the donors. In an earlier analysis of approximately 500 of the donors, a V segment was called functional when productive rearrangements were above 56.7%, and segregating when the standard deviation between donors exceeded 5%. A statistical classification framework was developed to diagnose cytomegalovirus status using the catalog of TCR beta chain sequences. A later analysis assigned V and J genes by comparing TCR nucleotide sequences with IMGT/GENE-DB human TR gene sequences. Using the TCRdist pipeline, a later analysis assigned CDR3 sequences along with most-parsimonious VDJ recombination scenarios. In a later analysis, each TCR beta chain was defined by its CDR3 amino acid sequence together with its V-gene family, and reads without a unique V-gene family were excluded. In a later analysis, approximately 640 highly shared, low-generation-probability nucleotide sequences were removed to address suspected cross-contamination and a sequencing artifact. For each public chain, a later analysis derived a clonal expansion index from normalized ranks of inferred template counts within each repertoire. A later analysis computed generation probabilities with a VDJ recombination model fitted to out-of-frame rearrangements, and checked the results against IGoR. In a later analysis, hypergeometric tests were used to score TCR-TCR, TCR-HLA and TCR-CMV co-occurrence, with a repertoire-size bias correction applied to TCR pairs. False discovery rates were estimated in a later analysis by permuting HLA or CMV assignments 20 times. A later analysis grouped co-occurring TCRs with DBSCAN, adding TCRdist sequence similarity when clustering within HLA-allele-positive subsets. For co-occurrence clustering, repertoires with fewer than 30,000 or more than 120,000 public chains were excluded, along with about five repertoires with anomalous nucleotide sharing. This is the immuneACCESS table as TCRdb keeps it, with only in-frame sequences that have V and J called. A part of the clones is gone; compared with another copy, unresolved V genes explain less than half, and the rest is unexplained. V and J calls and clone size follow that table, whereas D and trimming were derived from the DNA. The sample table holds some 130,000 clones. The ten most abundant clones make up more than 1.5% of the sample.

The specimen was PBMCs. The chain is made from TRBV27 and TRBJ1-1; TRBD1 agrees with 10 junctional bases. This clonotype was sampled from a man aged 18 to 30 in good health and CMV-seronegative. The CDR3 region: CASSLKPGQGTLVAFF. The nucleotides are TGTGCCAGCAGTCTTAAACCGGGACAGGGGACCTTGGTAGCTTTCTTT.